Listed here are 31 T cell receptor beta chains from one sample, sequenced in a study of identical twins. TCRdb passed the 5' RACE reads through MiXCR, listing each CDR3 protein once. Of about 100,000 distinct CDR3 sequences listed, 5.9% are singletons. The sequencing sample was made of memory T cells sorted from blood. Receptor source: a woman aged 45-60 years in good health.

This chain connects TRBV6-1 to TRBJ2-2; 7 bases are a match to TRBD2. This CDR3 has 15 amino acids. V was clipped by 2 bases and J by 6 bases; unmatched bases: 6. Germline V gene data show CDR1 as MNHNS and CDR2 as SASEGT. The CDR3 coding sequence is TGTGCCAGCAGTGAAAGCCTAGCGGCCCCCGGGGAGCTGTTTTTT. Its translation: CASSESLAAPGELFF.

The gene calls are TRBV27 and TRBJ2-3; 7 nucleotides match TRBD1. CDR3 length: 15 amino acids. The trim removed 5 bases at V and 0 bases at J, leaving 5 bases unmatched. The germline V gene has CDR1 MNHEY and CDR2 SMNVEV (reference sequence). This CDR3 reads CASSPGQTSTDTQYF. For the CDR3, the DNA is TGTGCCAGCAGTCCGGGACAGACGAGCACAGATACGCAGTATTTT.

There are many counts of this clonotype. The chain joins TRBV14 to TRBJ1-2; D is unclear. Germline loops: CDR1 SGHDN, CDR2 FVKESK. V was trimmed by 4 bases and J by 0 bases, leaving 6 bases between them. The CDR3 consists of 13 residues. The CDR3 DNA is TGTGCCAGCAGCCGCGGACCTAACTATGGCTACACCTTC. Amino acids: CASSRGPNYGYTF.

This clonotype was seen repeatedly, ten times or more. The CDR3 nucleotides are TGTGCCAGCAGGCGATTCTCAGGTATCGGTGAAAAACTGTTTTTT. Residues: CASRRFSGIGEKLFF. The V call is TRBV2, the J call TRBJ1-4; no clear D gene. This CDR3 comprises 15 residues. Per germline, CDR1 SNHLY and CDR2 FYNNEI. The V end lost 6 bases, the J end lost 7 bases, and 18 bases lay between the germline ends.

This chain links TRBV5-6 with TRBJ2-6; D gene unclear. The CDR3 is made up of 13 amino acids. Trimming removed 3 bases at V and 5 bases at J, with 6 bases between. The V gene's germline CDR1 is SGHDT and CDR2 YYEEEE. CDR3 protein: CASSSARANVLTF. The CDR3 DNA reads as TGTGCCAGCAGCTCTGCTAGGGCCAACGTCCTGACTTTC.

This clonotype occurred many times. This chain connects TRBV2 to TRBJ2-1, with 11 bases matching TRBD2. Germline V lookup: CDR1 SNHLY, CDR2 FYNNEI. This CDR3 region has 14 residues. The trim removed 6 bases at V and 3 bases at J, leaving 1 base unmatched. CDR3 region: CASRGTSGYNEQFF. CDR3 DNA: TGTGCCAGCAGGGGGACTAGCGGCTACAATGAGCAGTTCTTC.

This clonotype was seen a few times. One junction end does not reproduce the germline sequence, and a read error may be involved. CDR3 amino acids: CASSSTLDTQYF. The CDR3 coding sequence is TGTGCTAGCAGCTCCACGTTGGATACGCAGTATTTT. The gene calls are TRBV7-7 and TRBJ2-3, with no clear D. This CDR3 has 12 amino acids. Germline V gene sequence: CDR1 SSHAT, CDR2 FNYEAQ (reference sequence). The entire variable domain, with the rest obtained from reference TRBV7-7 and TRBJ2-3, is as follows: GAGVSQSPRYKVTKRGQDVTLRCDPISSHATLYWYQQALGQGPEFLTYFNYEAQPDKSGLPSDRFSAERPEGSISTLTIQRTEQRDSAMYRCASSSTLDTQYFGPGTRLTVL.

This clonotype came up many times. The chain couples TRBV5-1 to TRBJ1-1; possibly TRBD1 for D (5 bases). Germline lookup yields CDR1 SGHRS and CDR2 YFSETQ. This CDR3 contains 14 residues. V was trimmed by 0 bases and J by 1 base, leaving 7 bases between them. CDR3 nucleotides: TGCGCCAGCAGCTTGGCGACAGCGAACACTGAAGCTTTCTTT. This codes for CASSLATANTEAFF.

Ten or more counts support this clonotype. J is TRBJ2-5 and V is TRBV25-1; D may be TRBD2 (6 bases). Germline V gives CDR1 MGHDK, CDR2 SYGVNS. The germline V and J ends were trimmed by 2 bases and 4 bases, with 23 bases remaining between them. This CDR3 spans 18 amino acids. CDR3 residues: CASSERVGGRASRETQYF. As DNA, the CDR3 is TGTGCCAGCAGTGAACGGGTTGGGGGGAGAGCCTCCCGAGAGACCCAGTACTTC. The full variable domain, rest sourced from reference TRBV25-1 and TRBJ2-5, is EADIYQTPRYLVIGTGKKITLECSQTMGHDKMYWYQQDPGMELHLIHYSYGVNSTEKGDLSSESTVSRIRTEHFPLTLESARPSHTSQYLCASSERVGGRASRETQYFGPGTRLLVL.

There are many counts of this clonotype. The gene calls are TRBV11-3 and TRBJ2-3; 7 bases are a match to TRBD1. CDR1 and CDR2 from the germline V gene are SGHNT and YENEEA. The CDR3 spans 15 residues. V shed 4 bases and J 3 bases; nucleotides not matched to a gene: 7. In DNA, the CDR3 is TGTGCCAGCAGCTCGCGAACCAGGGGGACAGATACGCAGTATTTT. Its protein product is CASSSRTRGTDTQYF.

This clonotype has at least ten counts. The chain couples TRBV4-1 to TRBJ2-7; weak D call: TRBD2 (5 bases). Between the trimmed V and J ends, which lost 0 bases and 2 bases, there was a span of 17 bases. The CDR3 has 17 residues. The V gene's germline CDR1 is MGHRA and CDR2 YSYEKL. CDR3 residues: CASSQEEVGIHAYEQYF. The CDR3 bases are TGCGCCAGCAGCCAAGAAGAGGTCGGGATCCATGCCTACGAGCAGTACTTC.

The sample holds many counts of this clonotype. V usage is TRBV4-1 and J usage is TRBJ1-6; D unresolved. The germline V gene has CDR1 MGHRA and CDR2 YSYEKL. Trimming took 1 base from V and 10 from J, leaving 8 bases between them. This CDR3 spans 13 amino acids. CDR3 in amino acids: CASSQAEESPLHF. CDR3 DNA: TGCGCCAGCAGCCAAGCGGAAGAATCACCCCTCCACTTT.

This clonotype showed up many times. This sequence joins TRBV29-1 and TRBJ2-7; TRBD2 matches 10 bases. Unmatched junction bases numbered 6, after V lost 2 bases and J lost 5 bases. This CDR3 contains 14 residues. Germline V CDR1 and CDR2: SQVTM, ANQGSEA. The CDR3, as DNA: TGCAGCGTTGAAACGCCTAGCGGGAGCGACGAGCAGTACTTC. Its protein product is CSVETPSGSDEQYF.

This clonotype occurred many times. The V and J genes are TRBV3-1 and TRBJ2-1; D is uncertain. Trimming shortened V by 0 bases and J by 1 base, and 7 bases separated the two germline ends. Germline CDR1 is LGHDT and CDR2 is YNNKEL (reference sequence). CDR3 size: 15 residues. CDR3 nucleotides: TGTGCCAGCAGCCAAGAGGGGTTATCCTACAATGAGCAGTTCTTC. It specifies CASSQEGLSYNEQFF.

This rearrangement joins TRBV7-8 to TRBJ2-3, with a tentative D call TRBD1 (5 bases). The CDR3 loop spans 16 amino acids. V was trimmed by 3 bases and J by 2 bases, leaving 15 bases between them. Germline CDR1 is SGHVS and CDR2 is FQNEAQ. The CDR3 protein is CASSFPRTQLTDTQYF. The CDR3 region has the DNA TGTGCCAGCAGCTTCCCCCGGACACAACTCACAGATACGCAGTATTTT.

This clonotype was observed at least ten times. The chain links TRBV4-2 to TRBJ1-5; the D gene is possibly TRBD1 (6 bases). The V gene's germline CDR1 is LGHNA and CDR2 YNFKEQ. V lost 1 base to trimming and J lost 3 bases, with 13 bases between them. This CDR3 is built from 16 residues. The CDR3 spells CASSQGGTPFNQPQHF. DNA of the CDR3: TGTGCCAGCAGCCAAGGGGGGACACCCTTCAATCAGCCCCAGCATTTT.

This clonotype has a count of ten or more. This rearrangement joins TRBV28 to TRBJ1-2, with D uncertain. This CDR3 region has 14 residues. CDR1 is MDHEN and CDR2 is SYDVKM in the germline V gene. Trimming removed 2 bases at V and 4 bases at J, with 11 bases between. The CDR3 coding sequence is TGTGCCAGCAGTTTAGAGGGAACCGGCTATGGCTACACCTTC. Its translation: CASSLEGTGYGYTF.

This clonotype has more than one count but fewer than ten. The chain joins TRBV18 to TRBJ2-7; D remains unclear. V lost 5 bases and J 0 bases, leaving 17 bases between the germline ends. Per the germline V gene, CDR1 is KGHSH and CDR2 is LQKENI. The CDR3 is 16 amino acids. The CDR3, as DNA: TGTGCCAGCTCAAGTAATAGTGATGCCCGCTCCTACGAGCAGTACGTC. It codes for CASSSNSDARSYEQYV.

The rearrangement joins TRBV28 to TRBJ2-7; unclear D gene. The CDR3 spans 11 residues. Germline assignment: CDR1 MDHEN and CDR2 SYDVKM. V was cut by 10 bases and J by 6 bases, with 13 bases left in between. CDR3 in DNA: TGTGCCACCTCGGGCCCTCGCGAGCAGTACGTC. This encodes CATSGPREQYV.

The V call is TRBV7-9, the J call TRBJ2-5; weak D call: TRBD2 (5 bases). Trimming cost V 10 bases and J 7 bases, with 16 bases left between them. Germline values: CDR1 SEHNR, CDR2 FQNEAQ (reference sequence). This CDR3 has 12 residues. The CDR3 region has the DNA TGTGCCATGCACCCCGTCGGAGGGACCCAGTACTTC. It specifies CAMHPVGGTQYF.

This clonotype was counted only a few times. This chain connects TRBV7-9 to TRBJ2-7, with D unclear. This CDR3 region has 13 residues. V lost 5 bases to trimming and J lost 8 bases, with 16 bases between them. Germline V CDR1 and CDR2: SEHNR, FQNEAQ (reference sequence). CDR3 amino acids: CASSLHGSEKQYV. The CDR3 DNA reads as TGTGCCAGCAGCCTACACGGGTCGGAAAAGCAGTACGTC.

This clonotype occurred many times. The chain uses TRBV12-3 or TRBV12-4 and TRBJ2-5; D remains unclear. V was pared by 2 bases and J by 5 bases, with 12 bases between. The CDR3 is 14 residues long. The CDR3 DNA sequence: TGTGCCAGCAGTTTAACAGCCAATGTGGAGACCCAGTACTTC. Encoded protein: CASSLTANVETQYF.

This clonotype appeared many times. A junction end diverges from the germline sequence, so it may reflect a read error. This chain uses TRBV13 with TRBJ2-1, with 10 bases fitting TRBD1. CDR1 and CDR2 from the germline V gene are PRHDT and FYEKMQ (reference sequence). The CDR3 runs to 15 residues. CDR3 coding DNA: TGTGCCAGCAGCGTAGGACAGGGGGGAAGGAATGAGCAGTTCTTC. Translation gives CASSVGQGGRNEQFF.

This chain uses TRBV6-2 or TRBV6-3 with TRBJ2-7; TRBD1 matches at 9 bases. This CDR3 contains 14 residues. Germline CDR1 MNHEY, CDR2 SVGEGT. V lost 6 bases and J lost 5; bases outside the gene matches: 8. CDR3 sequence: CASRTVQGAHEQYF. CDR3 sequence (DNA): TGTGCCAGCAGGACGGTACAGGGGGCCCACGAGCAGTACTTC.

This clonotype was observed a handful of times. The V and J genes are TRBV7-9 and TRBJ1-1; no clear D. Germline CDR1 reads SEHNR; CDR2 reads FQNEAQ (reference sequence). V gave up 4 bases and J gave up 1 base, with 16 bases separating them. The CDR3 runs to 16 residues. In nucleotides, the CDR3 is TGTGCCAGCAGCTCCTGGTCCCGAGACACGAACACTGAAGCTTTCTTT. Protein sequence: CASSSWSRDTNTEAFF.

The chain links TRBV2 to TRBJ1-1; D possibly corresponds to TRBD1 (6 bases). V lost 5 bases and J 7 bases, leaving 23 bases between the germline ends. The CDR3 spans 16 residues. From germline, CDR1 is SNHLY and CDR2 FYNNEI. CDR3 amino acids: CASSTESPQGTDEAFF. Written as DNA, the CDR3 is TGTGCCAGCAGTACAGAGAGTCCGCAGGGGACGGATGAAGCTTTCTTT.

The sample holds many counts of this clonotype. This chain connects TRBV5-1 to TRBJ2-2; a weak D match, TRBD2 (5 bases). The germline CDR1 and CDR2 sequences are SGHRS and YFSETQ. The CDR3 extends over 15 amino acids. Trimming left V 2 bases short and J 3 bases short, with 11 bases between. The CDR3 DNA follows: TGCGCCAGCAGCTTTACGAGCGGTCACACCGGGGAGCTGTTTTTT. It codes for CASSFTSGHTGELFF.

This clonotype was seen many times. This chain links TRBV21-1 with TRBJ1-2. TRBV21-1 constitutes a pseudogene. The CDR3 consists of 13 residues. The CDR3 region has the DNA TGTGCCAGCAGCAAAGGACGCGGCTATGGCTACACCTTC. This sequence encodes CASSKGRGYGYTF.

This clonotype has at least ten counts. V gene TRBV5-1 combines with J gene TRBJ2-3; D remains unclear. The germline gives CDR1 SGHRS, CDR2 YFSETQ. V was clipped by 0 bases and J by 1 base, with 6 bases between them. The CDR3 is 14 amino acids. The CDR3 loop reads CASSLAAGTDTQYF. The DNA of the CDR3 is TGCGCCAGCAGCTTGGCGGCCGGCACAGATACGCAGTATTTT. The full variable domain, completed using reference TRBV5-1 and TRBJ2-3, is KAGVTQTPRYLIKTRGQQVTLSCSPISGHRSVSWYQQTPGQGLQFLFEYFSETQRNKGNFPGRFSGRQFSNSRSEMNVSTLELGDSALYLCASSLAAGTDTQYFGPGTRLTVL.

The chain uses TRBV5-4 and TRBJ2-1, with 13 bases identical to TRBD2. In germline, CDR1 is SGHNT, CDR2 YYREEE (reference sequence). V lost 4 bases, J lost 9 bases, and 10 bases stayed unmatched. This CDR3 region has 16 residues. The chain's CDR3 is CASSPGLAGEYGEQFF. The CDR3 DNA sequence: TGTGCCAGCAGCCCCGGACTAGCGGGAGAATACGGTGAGCAGTTCTTC.

There are a few counts of this clonotype. For the CDR3, the DNA is TGTGCCAGCAGTCCCTTGGGACAGACCGCCAATGAGCAGTTCTTC. As protein: CASSPLGQTANEQFF. The chain links TRBV27 to TRBJ2-1, with 7 bases lining up with TRBD1. The germline CDR1 and CDR2 sequences are MNHEY and SMNVEV (reference sequence). Trimming took 5 bases from V and 6 from J; bases not matched to a gene: 10. The CDR3 length is 15 residues.